This T cell receptor (beta chain) was recovered during a study of blood T cells in healthy people across ages. Broader study findings: Older age went with lower TCR beta diversity per million T cells, in a roughly linear way.

This clonotype was seen a single time. Its antigen is not known. V lost 0 bases and J lost 2, with 11 bases in between. Germline assignment: CDR1 DFQATT and CDR2 SNEGSKA (reference sequence). The CDR3 sequence is 15 residues long. A second PCR of about 6 to 12 cycles used a sample-barcoded 5' primer and a J-beta primer mix. Every molecule of cDNA carried a tag from a template-switch adaptor with 12 random nucleotides. TCRdb re-analysed the 5' RACE reads in MiXCR, keeping a single row per CDR3 protein. This table holds fewer than 750,000 distinct CDR3 sequences, roughly 48% found once. Samples had at least 6 million PBMCs isolated from them.

V usage is TRBV20-1 and J usage is TRBJ1-5, with unresolved D. This receptor was taken from a man older than 75 in good health. Material for sequencing was blood. The CDR3 DNA reads TGCAGTGCTAGAGAACACGGGGAGGGCAATCAGCCCCAGCATTTT. This translates into CSAREHGEGNQPQHF.